This T cell receptor beta chain emerged from a study of blood T cell repertoires in COVID-19. About the research overall: T cells, B-cell-depleted T cells, or PBMCs supplied cDNA or gDNA.

The authors' processing: Quantification of nucleated cells was approximated via reference gene primer amplification. Measured with immunoSEQ multiplex PCR; TCRdb has only the in-frame clones, and not every one. The V and J calls and the clone size are those of that table, but D and trimming were determined from the DNA. In the table there are some 340,000 clones, about 90% of which are singletons. Ages ranged from roughly 18 to 100 years, with residence in about two dozen US areas. The TCR sequence derives from a woman in her 30s who had recovered from COVID-19. Sequencing was done on a sample of PBMCs or T cells enriched from blood (not recorded which).

The CDR3 protein is CAISRTGDGYTF. The CDR3 DNA is TGTGCCATCAGTAGGACAGGGGACGGCTACACCTTC. This chain links TRBV10-3 with TRBJ1-2; 9 bases align to TRBD1. This CDR3 region has 12 residues. The J segment lost 8 bases and the V segment lost 5 bases, leaving 3 bases of the junction unmatched. CDR1 is ENHRY, CDR2 SYGVKD, per germline.